This T cell receptor beta chain emerged from a study of blood T cell repertoires in COVID-19. This clone was picked up a small number of times. The method was immunoSEQ multiplex PCR; TCRdb's version includes in-frame clones alone and lacks a portion of them. Found here are 400,000 to 500,000 clones, about 88% of them singletons; the top ten hold roughly 1.4%. Which cohort a participant joined came from the clinical history participants gave. This CDR3 spans 11 amino acids. The germline CDR1 and CDR2 sequences are SQVTM and ANQGSEA. Deletions cut 3 bases from V and 6 bases from J, with 8 bases between.

This rearrangement joins TRBV29-1 to TRBJ1-2, with no clear D. Sample: PBMCs or T cells enriched from blood (not recorded which). The origin of this receptor is a woman aged 18 to 35 who had been exposed to COVID-19. CDR3 loop: CSVDYGDGYTF. CDR3 sequence (DNA): TGCAGCGTTGATTACGGGGATGGCTACACCTTC.